Shown below are 12 T cell receptor beta chains from a single sample sequenced in a study of cytomegalovirus exposure and HLA in healthy donors. PCR employed 60 Vbeta and 13 Jbeta primers. Clones were read by immunoSEQ multiplex PCR, and TCRdb kept only the in-frame ones, dropping some. The table shows 150,000 to 200,000 clones, with roughly 74% occurring only once. Sequences were obtained from PBMCs. Receptor source: a woman aged 25 to 39 in good health and CMV-seropositive.

The chain is built from TRBV18 and TRBJ2-7; D gene unclear. The CDR3 sequence is 12 residues long. V lost 2 bases and J 2 bases, leaving 4 bases between the germline ends. The germline V gene encodes CDR1 KGHSH and CDR2 LQKENI. The CDR3 reads CASSPLTYEQYF. CDR3 DNA sequence: TGTGCCAGCTCACCATTAACCTACGAGCAGTACTTC.

This chain links TRBV28 with TRBJ1-2, with D unclear. The CDR3 has 15 residues. Trimming cost V 2 bases and J 4 bases, with 14 bases left between them. Germline CDR1 and CDR2: MDHEN and SYDVKM. CDR3 sequence (DNA): TGTGCCAGCAGTTTAAACCTATTAGATGCCTATGGCTACACCTTC. Translated, it gives CASSLNLLDAYGYTF.

The chain employs TRBV28 and TRBJ1-5, with D possibly being TRBD1 (6 bases). Germline lookup yields CDR1 MDHEN and CDR2 SYDVKM. Deletions cut 6 bases from V and 0 bases from J, with 12 bases between. This CDR3 is 15 amino acids long. CDR3 nucleotide sequence: TGTGCCAGCAGCTGGGACAACAATAGCAATCAGCCCCAGCATTTT. Its protein is CASSWDNNSNQPQHF.

The chain combines TRBV7-9 with TRBJ1-5; 9 bases map to TRBD1. This CDR3 contains 18 residues. CDR1 is SEHNR and CDR2 is FQNEAQ in the germline V gene (reference sequence). With 3 bases clipped from V and 1 base from J, the junction kept 10 bases outside the gene matches. CDR3 bases: TGTGCCAGCAGCTTGGACAGGGGAGGACATGGGAGCAATCAGCCCCAGCATTTT. It encodes CASSLDRGGHGSNQPQHF.

The chain links TRBV15 to TRBJ1-5; 8 nucleotides match TRBD1. V lost 0 bases, J lost 4 bases, and 5 bases stayed unmatched. CDR1 is LNHNV, CDR2 YYDKDF, per germline (reference sequence). This CDR3 is built from 16 residues. The CDR3, as DNA: TGTGCCACCAGCAGAGATAGGACAGGGCGAAATCAGCCCCAGCATTTT. Protein product: CATSRDRTGRNQPQHF.

The chain combines TRBV5-6 with TRBJ1-1; 8 bases are a match to TRBD1. CDR1 and CDR2 (germline): SGHDT, YYEEEE. The CDR3 covers 16 residues. The V gene end was trimmed by 1 base and the J gene end by 6 bases; junction bases not matched to a gene: 11. The CDR3 protein is CASSLYAGGLGSEAFF. In DNA form, the CDR3 reads TGTGCCAGCAGCTTGTATGCAGGGGGCTTGGGGTCTGAAGCTTTCTTT.

The chain joins TRBV4-1 to TRBJ1-1, with D perhaps TRBD1 (5 bases). CDR1 is MGHRA, CDR2 YSYEKL, per germline. Between the trimmed V and J ends, which lost 1 base and 4 bases, there was a span of 16 bases. This CDR3 is built from 16 residues. The CDR3: CASSQGGGLLGTEAFF. CDR3 coding DNA: TGCGCCAGCAGCCAAGGTGGGGGACTTTTGGGCACTGAAGCTTTCTTT.

V is TRBV28 and J is TRBJ2-7; D is unresolved. Trimming took off 6 bases at V and 4 bases at J, with 7 bases between the two ends. This CDR3 spans 11 amino acids. Germline V gene sequence: CDR1 MDHEN, CDR2 SYDVKM. The CDR3 spells CASRRWYEQYF. DNA of the CDR3: TGTGCCAGCAGACGGTGGTACGAGCAGTACTTC.

This clone turned up a few times. The chain is built from TRBV25-1 and TRBJ1-1; no reliable D call. V was pared by 4 bases and J by 12 bases, with 21 bases between. Germline CDR1 reads MGHDK; CDR2 reads SYGVNS. CDR3 length: 14 amino acids. CDR3 protein: CASSGSDRFEGPFF. CDR3 bases: TGTGCCAGCAGTGGGTCGGACCGGTTCGAGGGTCCTTTCTTT.

This clone has only one observation. This chain links TRBV7-9 with TRBJ2-1, with TRBD1 matching 9 bases. The CDR3 sequence is 16 residues long. J lost 4 bases, V lost 2 bases, and 6 bases had no gene match. CDR1 and CDR2 (germline): SEHNR, FQNEAQ (reference sequence). The CDR3, as DNA: TGTGCCAGCAGCTTAAATTGGGGACAGGGTTACAATGAGCAGTTCTTC. Protein sequence: CASSLNWGQGYNEQFF.

This rearrangement joins TRBV14 to TRBJ1-2; D is unclear. CDR1 is SGHDN, CDR2 FVKESK, per germline. V lost 1 base to trimming and J lost 9 bases, with 15 bases between them. CDR3 length equals 14 residues. Written as DNA, the CDR3 is TGTGCCAGCAGCCAAGCGGGTGCGATTCAGCGCTACACCTTC. It codes for CASSQAGAIQRYTF.

The J gene is TRBJ1-2, the V gene TRBV5-6; 8 bases align to TRBD1. The CDR3 sequence is 14 residues long. J gave up 5 bases and V 6 bases, and 9 bases lay outside the gene matches. CDR1 SGHDT and CDR2 YYEEEE come from the germline V gene. CDR3: CASTLDRGRYGYTF. The CDR3 DNA sequence: TGTGCCAGCACCCTTGACAGGGGAAGATATGGCTACACCTTC. Filled out from reference TRBV5-6 and TRBJ1-2, the complete variable domain reads DAGVTQSPTHLIKTRGQQVTLRCSPKSGHDTVSWYQQALGQGPQFIFQYYEEEERQRGNFPDRFSGHQFPNYSSELNVNALLLGDSALYLCASTLDRGRYGYTFGSGTRLTVV.